The T cell receptor beta chain described here comes from a study of blood T cell repertoires in COVID-19. Profiled with immunoSEQ multiplex PCR; TCRdb holds only in-frame clones, not every one. The sample yields about 300,000 clones, about nine tenths seen once. Germline CDR1 and CDR2: ENHRY and SYGVKD. The germline V and J ends were trimmed by 2 bases and 4 bases, with 6 bases remaining between them. The CDR3 sequence is 13 residues long. Material: PBMCs or T cells enriched from blood (not recorded which). The TCR originated in a woman in her forties who had recovered from COVID-19. The chain carries TRBV10-3 and TRBJ1-5; D is uncertain. CDR3 amino acids: CAISEVSNQPQHF. The CDR3, as DNA: TGTGCCATCAGTGAGGTGTCAAATCAGCCCCAGCATTTT.